The present entry profiles one T cell receptor beta chain with its context. As yet, its antigen is unknown. Different DNA sequences within this sample yield the same CDR3. CD45RO-negative cells were positively selected for CCR7, leaving out terminally differentiated effector memory CD45RA+ cells. How the authors handled the data: Filtering was not the same, since immunoSEQ gave junction-only sequences without quality scores. Generated by immunoSEQ multiplex PCR, the TCRdb table keeps only in-frame clones and is missing some. That table supplies the V and J calls and clone size; D and trimming were determined from the DNA. The profile shows millions of clones, just under 95% of them singletons. This CDR3 has 14 residues. Germline values: CDR1 WNHNN, CDR2 SYGVQD (reference sequence). V was clipped by 0 bases and J by 3 bases, with 5 bases between them. These data come from a study of shared clonotypes between healthy human individuals.

Study findings and constraints: Naive subsets, compared against memory subsets, generally had larger estimated richness values.

This clonotype was obtained from a man between 18 and 29 years old in good health. The specimen sequenced was naive CD8+ T cells sorted from blood. The chain uses TRBV10-1 and TRBJ2-2; either TRBD1 or TRBD2 may fit D (5 bases each). CDR3 bases: TGCGCCAGCAGTGAGTCGGGGGACACCGGGGAGCTGTTTTTT. Protein: CASSESGDTGELFF.